The clone carrying this TCR beta chain was found a few times. Its cognate antigen is unknown. The record originates from a study of T cells after yellow fever vaccination. As for the study in general: When fractions had low cell numbers, they were prepared with SMART-Seq v4 Ultra Low Input. Study results and caveats: Post-booster samples contained most primary-vaccination clones (approximately 97% CD4, about 87% CD8).

Making TCR cDNA involved 5'RACE template switching, which added UMIs and a universal primer site. TCRdb processed the 5' RACE reads anew with MiXCR; each CDR3 protein has one entry. The repertoire consists of some 260,000 distinct CDR3 sequences, with over 4.5% occurring once and the leading ten covering 2.5% to 4%. Between the trimmed V and J ends, which lost 4 bases and 0 bases, there was a span of 10 bases. This CDR3 region has 14 residues. Germline-derived CDR1 and CDR2 are ENHRY and SYGVKD. This TCR was sampled from a man younger than 35 who received the YFV17D yellow fever vaccine. This rearrangement joins TRBV10-3 to TRBJ2-7, with D perhaps TRBD1 (6 bases). The sequencing here drew on CD4+ T cells sorted from PBMCs, taken on the day of the yellow fever booster vaccination. CDR3 loop: CAISVGDISYEQYV. CDR3 sequence (DNA): TGTGCCATCAGTGTCGGGGACATCTCCTACGAGCAGTACGTC.